This T cell receptor beta chain is from a study of metastatic and nonmetastatic thyroid tumors. Via MiXCR, TCRdb re-called the PCR reads. Of tens of thousands of clones listed, around 20% are singletons. Thyroid surgery was performed in patients who had received no treatment beforehand. CDR1 is LNHDA, CDR2 SQIVND, per germline (reference sequence). V lost 3 bases, J lost 0 bases, and 11 bases lay in between. This CDR3 has 16 amino acids. The V gene is TRBV19, the J gene TRBJ2-2; TRBD1 might be the D (6 bases). Material: blood. The sequence came from a male donor with papillary thyroid cancer or a benign thyroid nodule (not recorded which). Some clones in this sample may be carry-over from other donors' samples. DNA of the CDR3: TGTGCCAGTAGTATGCCACAGGGCGCGAACACCGGGGAGCTGTTTTTT. Its protein is CASSMPQGANTGELFF.